This T cell receptor beta chain is drawn from a study of T-cell memory formation after mild COVID-19 (dated by TCRdb to the early 2020s). About the full investigation: Most TCR sequence clusters were specific to one of the two donors. In two donors, T-cell clones that expanded and contracted after mild COVID-19 were followed by sequencing TCRalpha and TCRbeta repertoires longitudinally. The cohort comprised two young, previously healthy adult volunteers, one female and one male. What the authors observed across the whole study: Contracting CD4+ clones were located mainly in the CM and EM memory subsets, whereas CD8+ clones were found to be enriched in EMRA. The study covered only a couple of mild cases, and larger cohorts including severe cases with pre-infection samples were considered necessary. Clones that contracted from day 15 to 85 showed balanced CD4/CD8 phenotypes, whereas a second wave of clones that expanded from day 15 to 37 leaned towards CD4+. Some responding clones were found in pre-infection memory, which suggests that pre-existing cross-reactive memory T cells took part in the SARS-CoV-2 response. SARS-CoV-2 specificity of the second-wave clones peaking on day 37 was not confirmed.

This clonotype came up a few times. Its antigen has not been determined. No much larger clone is present one base from it, and per-base qualities are unavailable. PBMCs were isolated by Ficoll-Paque density gradient centrifugation. Sequencing instrument: Illumina NovaSeq 6000. Using 5'RACE with constant-segment primers, TCRalpha and TCRbeta cDNA libraries were constructed, with sample barcodes and unique molecular identifiers added in the process. RNA was extracted from every sample with Trizol reagent. Library amplification was performed in two PCR steps, and a second sample barcode and Illumina TruSeq adapters were introduced in the second step. Sequencing of the libraries was done on an Illumina NovaSeq, producing 2 x 150 bp paired-end reads. The authors' pipeline ran thus. The reads were demultiplexed and collapsed into UMI-guided consensus sequences using migec v1.2.7. Using mixcr v2.1.11, the UMI consensuses were aligned to TRA and TRB V and J templates and assembled into clonotypes. A clonotype was counted as expanded or contracted only if both edgeR and NoisET called the change significant, with noise models trained on biological replicates. For edgeR calls, the cutoffs were a false discovery rate-adjusted p below 0.01 and a log2 fold-change threshold of 1. As an exploratory analysis of dynamics, max-normalized trajectories of the 1000 most abundant clonotypes were examined with PCA combined with hierarchical clustering. The CD4 or CD8 phenotype of responding clones was assigned using the separately sequenced CD4+ and CD8+ repertoires. TCRdb reanalyzed the raw reads on its own, using fastp at Q25 for trimming and MiXCR for clone calling, and kept in-frame beta chains. Rows with a matching CDR3 protein are joined into one entry that keeps the most common DNA and genes. The V and J calls follow TCRdb's processing rather than the paper's. For this sample the table gives under 250,000 distinct CDR3 sequences, of which more than 25% were detected only once. Of the sample, more than 9.5% falls within the top ten clones.

Trimming costs V 4 bases and J 7 bases, and their ends lie 10 bases apart. The CDR3 spans 13 residues, from the cysteine through the phenylalanine. The only DNA kept is the CDR3, 39 bases in frame from the first base. CDR1 and CDR2, per the germline V gene, are SNHLY and FYNNEI. Recombination linked TRBV2 to TRBJ1-4; the best D guess is TRBD1, with 5 bases matching. This TCR came from an adult woman who had mild COVID-19 (a few samples of this study predate the infection). The sample titles of this study are shuffled in the database, so cell type and time point are left out; the donor was told from shared clones. The sequencing input was PBMCs or a T cell subset sorted from them (not recorded which). The CDR3 is CASSGGEAEKLFF. The DNA sequence is given as TGTGCCAGCAGTGGGGGGGAGGCTGAAAAACTGTTTTTT.